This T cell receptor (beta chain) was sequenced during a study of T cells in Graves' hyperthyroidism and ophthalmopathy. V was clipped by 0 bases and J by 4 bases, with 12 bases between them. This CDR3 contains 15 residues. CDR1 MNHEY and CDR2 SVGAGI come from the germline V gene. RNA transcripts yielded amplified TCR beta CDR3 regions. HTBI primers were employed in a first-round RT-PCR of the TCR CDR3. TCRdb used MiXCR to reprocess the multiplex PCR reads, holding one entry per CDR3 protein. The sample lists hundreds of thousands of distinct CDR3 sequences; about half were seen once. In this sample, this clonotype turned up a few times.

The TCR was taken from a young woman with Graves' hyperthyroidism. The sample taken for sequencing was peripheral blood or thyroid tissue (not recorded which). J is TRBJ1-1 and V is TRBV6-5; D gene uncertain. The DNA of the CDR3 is TGTGCCAGCAGTTACTCGGGTTTCGGGCGCACTGAAGCTTTCTTT. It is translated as CASSYSGFGRTEAFF.